The entry below gives a single TCR beta chain sequence along with its context. Its antigen is as yet unknown. This CDR3 is built from 15 residues. The junction had 9 bases not matched to a gene; V was cut back by 3 bases and J by 4 bases. Germline CDR1 is SGDLS and CDR2 is YYNGEE. Repertoires were generated with immunoSEQ multiplex PCR, while TCRdb's copy carries only in-frame clones and drops some. The sample gives millions of clones, approximately 94% of which show up once; 1% to 1.3% is in the top ten. The data derive from a study of shared clonotypes between healthy human individuals. General study findings and limits: Incompleteness in sorted-subset sequencing, despite large depth, was shown by rarefaction.

The naive CD8 population came from CD45RO-negative cells selected for CCR7, without terminally differentiated effector memory CD45RA+ cells. The sample taken for sequencing was naive CD8+ T cells sorted from blood. The sequence derives from a man between 18 and 35 years old in good health. This chain links TRBV9 with TRBJ1-1, with TRBD1 matching over 7 bases. The CDR3: CASSEVTGAFTEAFF. The CDR3 region has the DNA TGTGCCAGCAGCGAGGTAACAGGGGCCTTCACTGAAGCTTTCTTT.